This T cell receptor (beta chain) was found in a study of blood T cell repertoires in COVID-19. Study information: In each case, the material was cDNA or gDNA derived from T cells, B-cell-depleted T cells, or PBMCs.

In its sample, this clone was seen once. Generated by immunoSEQ multiplex PCR, the TCRdb table keeps only in-frame clones and is missing some. The sample includes approximately 97,000 clones, 80% to 90% of them seen just once. Sequenced: peripheral blood. The origin of this receptor is a woman older than 75 with acute or convalescent COVID-19.

The CDR3 loop reads CAISDITGYYGYTF. Here the CDR3 DNA reads TGTGCCATCAGTGATATTACGGGGTACTATGGCTACACCTTC. This chain joins TRBV10-3 and TRBJ1-2; D remains unclear. Trimming shortened V by 3 bases and J by 3 bases, and 11 bases separated the two germline ends. The CDR3 extends over 14 amino acids. Per germline, CDR1 ENHRY and CDR2 SYGVKD.